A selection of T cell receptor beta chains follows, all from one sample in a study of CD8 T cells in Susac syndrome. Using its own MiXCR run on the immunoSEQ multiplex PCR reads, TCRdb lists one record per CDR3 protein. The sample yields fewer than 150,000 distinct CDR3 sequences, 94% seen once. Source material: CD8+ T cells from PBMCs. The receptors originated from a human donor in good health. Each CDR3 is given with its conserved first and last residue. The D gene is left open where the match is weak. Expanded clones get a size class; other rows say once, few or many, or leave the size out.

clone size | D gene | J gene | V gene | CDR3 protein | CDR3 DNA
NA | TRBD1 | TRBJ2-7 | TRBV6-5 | CASSYSMGTAYEQYF | TGTGCCAGCAGTTACTCGATGGGGACAGCCTACGAGCAGTACTTC
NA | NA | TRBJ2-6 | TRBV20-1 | CSARAGANVLTF | TGCAGTGCTAGAGCTGGGGCCAACGTCCTGACTTTC
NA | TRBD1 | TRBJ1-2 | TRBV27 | CASRSGQGYSGYTF | TGTGCCAGCAGGTCGGGACAGGGATATTCTGGCTACACCTTC
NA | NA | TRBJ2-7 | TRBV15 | CATSRSRGLGDSYEQYF | TGTGCCACCAGCAGGTCACGGGGCTTAGGGGATTCCTACGAGCAGTACTTC
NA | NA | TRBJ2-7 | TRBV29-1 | CSVAESYEQYF | TGCAGCGTCGCAGAATCCTACGAGCAGTACTTC
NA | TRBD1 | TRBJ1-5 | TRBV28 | CAGQGTDENQPQHF | TGTGCCGGACAAGGGACAGATGAAAATCAGCCCCAGCATTTT
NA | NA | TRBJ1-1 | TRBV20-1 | CSAWGGVVGTEAFF | TGCAGTGCTTGGGGTGGGGTGGTGGGCACTGAAGCTTTCTTT
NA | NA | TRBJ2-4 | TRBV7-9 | CASSLIRDIQYF | TGTGCCAGCAGCTTAATCAGGGACATTCAGTACTTC
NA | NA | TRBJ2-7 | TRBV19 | CASSSITGYEQYF | TGTGCCAGTAGTTCTATTACAGGTTACGAGCAGTACTTC
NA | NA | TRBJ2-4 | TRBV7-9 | CASSLAGSGAKNIQYF | TGTGCCAGCAGCTTAGCCGGGAGCGGGGCCAAAAACATTCAGTACTTC
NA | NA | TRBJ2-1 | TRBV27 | CASNGGGYNEQFF | TGTGCCAGCAACGGAGGGGGATACAATGAGCAGTTCTTC
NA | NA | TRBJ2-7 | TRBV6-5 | CASSWLAHTYEQYF | TGTGCCAGCAGTTGGCTAGCGCATACCTACGAGCAGTACTTC
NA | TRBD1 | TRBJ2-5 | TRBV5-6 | CASSPTGSETQYF | TGTGCCAGCAGCCCGACAGGGAGCGAGACCCAGTACTTC
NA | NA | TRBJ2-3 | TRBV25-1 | CASSETSTDTQYF | TGTGCCAGCAGTGAAACAAGCACAGATACGCAGTATTTT
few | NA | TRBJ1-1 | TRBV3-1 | CASSQGGTEAFF | TGTGCCAGCAGTCAAGGGGGTACTGAAGCTTTCTTT
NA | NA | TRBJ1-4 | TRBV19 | CASSFGGWQLFF | TGTGCCAGTAGTTTCGGCGGGTGGCAACTGTTTTTT